Included here is one T cell receptor (beta chain) sequence, with context. The data were produced by immunoSEQ multiplex PCR, yet TCRdb's version contains in-frame clones alone and is incomplete. The sample consists of roughly 250,000 clones, 75% to 90% of them appearing once. Per the germline V gene, CDR1 is WNHNN and CDR2 is SYGVQD (reference sequence). The CDR3 runs to 13 residues. V was shortened by 6 bases and J by 1 base, with 9 bases between the two germline ends. This sample is drawn from a study of blood T cell repertoires in COVID-19. Overall study context: Sources were T cells, B-cell-depleted T cells, or PBMCs; the material itself was cDNA or gDNA.

Recovered Cohort 3 donors showed two negative PCRs, clearance, or symptom resolution. This TCR came from a woman between 50 and 59 years old who had recovered from COVID-19. Sequencing was performed on PBMCs or T cells enriched from blood (not recorded which). V is TRBV10-1 and J is TRBJ1-1, with D unresolved. CDR3 in amino acids: CASSPHGNTEAFF. The CDR3 DNA reads as TGCGCCAGCAGCCCGCACGGGAACACTGAAGCTTTCTTT.